These T cell receptor beta chains were read from a single sample in a study of PD-L1 blockade in urothelial cancer. Here immunoSEQ multiplex PCR was the method, and the copy in TCRdb shows in-frame clones only, minus some. The sample lists more than 60,000 clones; roughly 90% were seen once. This specimen consisted of PBMCs, obtained around atezolizumab (anti-PD-L1) treatment. These TCRs come from a man aged 55 to 69 with urothelial cancer. Both conserved end residues are part of each CDR3. The order of the fields is D gene, clone size, J gene, V gene, CDR3 protein, CDR3 DNA. D genes are given only for firm matches. Clone size is not always given. Where it is, it says once, few, many or a class for expanded clones.

>TRBD1|-|TRBJ1-3|TRBV5-5
CASSTGQGLGNTIYF
TGTGCCAGCAGCACGGGACAGGGGTTGGGAAACACCATATATTTT
>-|-|TRBJ1-1|TRBV30
CAWSKTLGHKNTEAFF
TGTGCCTGGAGCAAGACCCTGGGACATAAGAACACTGAAGCTTTCTTT
>-|-|TRBJ2-1|TRBV5-1
CASGVGNEQFF
TGCGCCAGCGGAGTCGGCAATGAGCAGTTCTTC
>TRBD1|-|TRBJ1-4|TRBV2
CASKGQGGEKLFF
TGTGCCAGCAAGGGACAGGGAGGGGAAAAACTGTTTTTT
>-|-|TRBJ2-1|TRBV7-2
CASSWRPAMNEQFF
TGTGCCAGCAGCTGGAGACCCGCGATGAATGAGCAGTTCTTC
>TRBD1|-|TRBJ1-3|TRBV29-1
CSVEPQGAGNTIYF
TGCAGCGTTGAGCCTCAGGGGGCGGGAAACACCATATATTTT
>-|-|TRBJ1-2|TRBV9
CASSGRQASNGYTF
TGTGCCAGCAGCGGAAGACAGGCAAGTAATGGCTACACCTTC
>-|-|TRBJ2-1|TRBV2
CASTPLGRTLYNEQFF
TGTGCCAGCACCCCCCTGGGCCGAACCCTCTACAATGAGCAGTTCTTC
>TRBD1|-|TRBJ1-6|TRBV4-1
CASSQDPDRDNSPLHF
TGCGCCAGCAGCCAAGATCCCGACAGGGATAATTCACCCCTCCACTTT
>TRBD1|-|TRBJ2-7|TRBV6-5
CASRRTGEIEQYF
TGTGCCAGCAGAAGAACAGGGGAGATCGAGCAGTACTTC
>TRBD1|-|TRBJ2-7|TRBV4-2
CASSSGTGGSEQYF
TGTGCCAGCAGCTCCGGGACAGGGGGCTCCGAGCAGTACTTC
>TRBD1|-|TRBJ1-2|TRBV4-3
CASSQGPQGGTSYYGYTF
TGCGCCAGCAGCCAAGGTCCACAGGGGGGCACGTCCTACTATGGCTACACCTTC
>TRBD1|-|TRBJ2-2|TRBV7-2
CASSYPPGQGTGELFF
TGTGCCAGCAGCTACCCACCGGGACAGGGAACCGGGGAGCTGTTTTTT
>-|-|TRBJ2-7|TRBV30
CAWTYNLSGEQYF
TGTGCCTGGACTTACAACCTTTCAGGCGAGCAGTACTTC
>TRBD1|-|TRBJ2-3|TRBV9
CASSGRQGGVTDTQYF
TGTGCCAGCAGCGGAAGACAGGGTGGGGTCACAGATACGCAGTATTTT
>TRBD1|-|TRBJ2-1|TRBV27
CASSLSKGATSSYNEQFF
TGTGCCAGCAGTTTATCGAAGGGGGCCACAAGCTCCTACAATGAGCAGTTCTTC
>TRBD1|-|TRBJ1-1|TRBV5-1
CASSLGQGSTEAFF
TGCGCCAGCAGCCTAGGACAGGGTAGCACTGAAGCTTTCTTT
>TRBD1|-|TRBJ2-7|TRBV5-1
CASSLEQGAYEQYF
TGCGCCAGCAGCTTGGAACAGGGGGCTTACGAGCAGTACTTC
>-|-|TRBJ1-5|TRBV19
CASRPPGGNSNQPQHF
TGTGCCAGTAGGCCCCCCGGGGGGAATAGCAATCAGCCCCAGCATTTT
>TRBD1|once|TRBJ1-4|TRBV5-4
CASSPPGGPNEKLFF
TGTGCCAGCAGCCCGCCAGGGGGCCCTAATGAAAAACTGTTTTTT
>TRBD2|-|TRBJ2-1|TRBV7-3
CASSSGLAGGNEQFF
TGTGCCAGCAGCTCTGGGCTAGCGGGAGGGAATGAGCAGTTCTTC
>TRBD1|-|TRBJ1-5|TRBV5-1
CASSPGTGYQPQHF
TGCGCCAGCAGCCCCGGGACAGGCTATCAGCCCCAGCATTTT
>TRBD1|-|TRBJ2-1|TRBV4-1
CASSRQGSNEQFF
TGCGCCAGCAGCCGACAGGGTAGCAATGAGCAGTTCTTC
>-|-|TRBJ2-7|TRBV5-1
CASSPLQGEGYEQYF
TGCGCCAGCAGCCCGCTACAGGGGGAGGGCTACGAGCAGTACTTC
>TRBD2|-|TRBJ2-3|TRBV14
CASSLSSSGGITDTQYF
TGTGCCAGCAGCCTGAGTAGTAGCGGGGGAATCACAGATACGCAGTATTTT
>-|-|TRBJ2-5|TRBV9
CASSNPTGGPETQYF
TGTGCCAGCAGCAATCCTACGGGGGGCCCAGAGACCCAGTACTTC
>-|-|TRBJ2-5|TRBV7-7
CASSLGPLTKGETQYF
TGTGCTAGCAGCTTAGGTCCTTTAACCAAGGGGGAGACCCAGTACTTC
>TRBD2|-|TRBJ2-3|TRBV9
CASSAPSGGKQYF
TGTGCCAGCAGCGCACCTAGCGGGGGGAAGCAGTATTTT
>-|-|TRBJ2-7|TRBV11-2
CASSAKAAGRDYEQYF
TGTGCCAGCAGCGCCAAGGCGGCAGGGCGCGACTACGAGCAGTACTTC
>-|-|TRBJ1-5|TRBV27
CASSLFWGQGRSNQPQHF
TGTGCCAGCAGTTTATTTTGGGGGCAAGGGCGAAGCAATCAGCCCCAGCATTTT
>-|-|TRBJ2-1|TRBV11-3
CASSLKTEAFWEQFF
TGTGCCAGCAGCTTAAAGACAGAGGCTTTTTGGGAGCAGTTCTTC
>-|-|TRBJ1-5|TRBV12-5
CASGLEPSGDRNQPQHF
TGTGCTAGTGGTTTGGAGCCGTCAGGGGATCGCAATCAGCCCCAGCATTTT
>-|-|TRBJ1-2|TRBV5-1
CASSLLSQGLRGYTF
TGCGCCAGCAGCTTGCTTTCGCAGGGCCTTCGTGGCTACACCTTC
>-|-|TRBJ2-6|TRBV6-1
CASSDRGFGANVLTF
TGTGCCAGCAGTGATCGGGGTTTTGGGGCCAACGTCCTGACTTTC
>-|-|TRBJ2-5|TRBV6-1
CASSRALETQYF
TGTGCCAGCTCCAGGGCCCTGGAGACCCAGTACTTC
>TRBD1|-|TRBJ2-6|TRBV6-5
CASRVQGAGANVLTF
TGTGCCAGCAGGGTACAGGGGGCTGGGGCCAACGTCCTGACTTTC
>TRBD2|-|TRBJ2-5|TRBV13
CASSLGRLAGEETQYF
TGTGCCAGCAGCTTAGGCCGTCTAGCGGGAGAAGAGACCCAGTACTTC
>TRBD1|-|TRBJ2-7|TRBV10-3
CAISEPGQGSAEQYF
TGTGCCATCAGTGAGCCAGGACAGGGGTCCGCCGAGCAGTACTTC